The following is a T cell receptor beta chain sequence with its context. The sample belongs to a study of blood T cell repertoires in COVID-19. Study summary: Donors in the United States, Italy and Spain gave samples during acute or convalescent COVID-19.

Libraries were prepared by immunoSEQ multiplex PCR; TCRdb keeps only in-frame clonotypes and omits some of them. The sample lists some 200,000 clones, 84% occurring once. The CDR3 loop spans 16 amino acids. The germline gives CDR1 SGHDT, CDR2 YYEEEE. V dropped 1 base and J dropped 5 bases, with 16 bases sitting between them. In Seattle, patients joined the study during active infection and were tracked longitudinally. This receptor was taken from a woman of 80 years or more with COVID-19, enrolled during active disease. This chain uses TRBV5-6 with TRBJ1-5; possibly TRBD1 for D (5 bases). What was sequenced was peripheral blood. The CDR3 coding sequence is TGTGCCAGCAGCTTGAGGGCCAGGATAGGGGATCAGCCCCAGCATTTT. Residues: CASSLRARIGDQPQHF. Full variable domain (missing parts from reference TRBV5-6 and TRBJ1-5): DAGVTQSPTHLIKTRGQQVTLRCSPKSGHDTVSWYQQALGQGPQFIFQYYEEEERQRGNFPDRFSGHQFPNYSSELNVNALLLGDSALYLCASSLRARIGDQPQHFGDGTRLSIL.